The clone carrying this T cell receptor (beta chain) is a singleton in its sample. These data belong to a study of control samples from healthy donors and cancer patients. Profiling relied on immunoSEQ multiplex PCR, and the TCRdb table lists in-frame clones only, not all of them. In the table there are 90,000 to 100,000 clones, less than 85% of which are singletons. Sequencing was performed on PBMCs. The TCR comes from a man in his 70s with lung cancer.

In nucleotides, the CDR3 is TGTGCCTGGGGAAGACAGGGGGTTGGTAATGAAAAACTGTTTTTT. It is translated as CAWGRQGVGNEKLFF. This chain joins TRBV30 and TRBJ1-4, with TRBD1 matching over 9 bases. The CDR3 is 15 amino acids. The V and J ends lost 5 bases and 4 bases, in that order; junction bases with no gene match: 8. The germline gives CDR1 GTSNPN, CDR2 SVGIG (reference sequence). The full variable domain, rest sourced from reference TRBV30 and TRBJ1-4, is SQTIHQWPATLVQPVGSPLSLECTVEGTSNPNLYWYRQAAGRGLQLLFYSVGIGQISSEVPQNLSASRPQDRQFILSSKKLLLSDSGFYLCAWGRQGVGNEKLFFGSGTQLSVL.